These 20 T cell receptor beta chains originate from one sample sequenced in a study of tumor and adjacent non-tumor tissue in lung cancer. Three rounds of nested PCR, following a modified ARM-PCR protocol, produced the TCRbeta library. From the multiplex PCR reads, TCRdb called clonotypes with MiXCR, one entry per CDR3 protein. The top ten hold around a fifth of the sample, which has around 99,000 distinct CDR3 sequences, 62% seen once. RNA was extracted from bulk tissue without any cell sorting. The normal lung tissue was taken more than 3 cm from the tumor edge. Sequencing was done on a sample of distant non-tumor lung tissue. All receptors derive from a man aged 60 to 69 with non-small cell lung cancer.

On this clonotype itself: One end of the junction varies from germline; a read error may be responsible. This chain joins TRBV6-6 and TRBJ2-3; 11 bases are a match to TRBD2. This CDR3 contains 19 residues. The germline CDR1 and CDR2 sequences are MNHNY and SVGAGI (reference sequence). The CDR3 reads CASSLRGTSGGASTYTQYF. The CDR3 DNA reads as TGTGCCAGCAGTTTAAGAGGGACTAGCGGAGGAGCTAGCACATATACGCAGTATTTT.

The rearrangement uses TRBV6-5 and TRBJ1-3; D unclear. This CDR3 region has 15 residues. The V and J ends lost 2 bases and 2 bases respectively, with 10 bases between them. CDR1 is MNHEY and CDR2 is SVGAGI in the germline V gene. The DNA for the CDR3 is TGTGCCAGCAGTTACCCGATTTTGGCTGGAAACACCATATATTTT. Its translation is CASSYPILAGNTIYF.

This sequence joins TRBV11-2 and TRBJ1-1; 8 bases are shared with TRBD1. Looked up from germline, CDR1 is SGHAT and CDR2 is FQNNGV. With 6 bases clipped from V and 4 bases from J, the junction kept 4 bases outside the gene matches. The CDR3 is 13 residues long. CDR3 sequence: CASRKTGVTEAFF. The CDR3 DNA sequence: TGTGCCAGCAGAAAGACAGGGGTCACTGAAGCTTTCTTT.

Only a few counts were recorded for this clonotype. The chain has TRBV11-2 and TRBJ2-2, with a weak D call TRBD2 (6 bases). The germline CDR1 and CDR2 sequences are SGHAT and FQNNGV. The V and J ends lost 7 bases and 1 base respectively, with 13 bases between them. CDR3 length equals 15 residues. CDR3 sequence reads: CASNRGTVNTGELFF. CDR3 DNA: TGTGCCAGCAACCGCGGGACGGTGAACACCGGGGAGCTGTTTTTT.

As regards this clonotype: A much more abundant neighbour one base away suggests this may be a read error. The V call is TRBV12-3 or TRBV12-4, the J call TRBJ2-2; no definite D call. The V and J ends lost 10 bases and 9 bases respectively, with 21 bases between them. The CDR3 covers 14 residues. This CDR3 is CATQPGPRTRELFF. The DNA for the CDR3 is TGTGCCACGCAACCGGGCCCGCGGACCAGGGAGCTGTTTTTT.

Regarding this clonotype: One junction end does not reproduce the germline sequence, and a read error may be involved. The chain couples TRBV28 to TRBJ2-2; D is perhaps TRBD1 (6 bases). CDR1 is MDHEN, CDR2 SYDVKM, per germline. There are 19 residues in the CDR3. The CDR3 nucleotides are TGTGTCAGCTGCTCCGCGACAGGAACTTTTATGCAGAACACCGGGGAGCTGTTTTTT. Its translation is CVSCSATGTFMQNTGELFF.

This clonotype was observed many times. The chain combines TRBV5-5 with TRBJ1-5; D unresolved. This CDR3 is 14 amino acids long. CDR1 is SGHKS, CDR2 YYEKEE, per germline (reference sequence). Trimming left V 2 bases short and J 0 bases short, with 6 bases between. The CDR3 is CASSFGRSNQPQHF. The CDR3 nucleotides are TGTGCCAGCAGCTTTGGGCGTAGCAATCAGCCCCAGCATTTT.

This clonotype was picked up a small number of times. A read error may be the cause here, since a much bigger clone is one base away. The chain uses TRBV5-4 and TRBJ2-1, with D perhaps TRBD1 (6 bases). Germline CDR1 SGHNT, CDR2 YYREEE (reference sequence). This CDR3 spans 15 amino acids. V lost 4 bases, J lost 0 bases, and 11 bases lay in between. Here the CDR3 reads CASSPARGSYNEQFF. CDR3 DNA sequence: TGTGCCAGCAGCCCCGCCAGGGGCTCCTACAATGAGCAGTTCTTC.

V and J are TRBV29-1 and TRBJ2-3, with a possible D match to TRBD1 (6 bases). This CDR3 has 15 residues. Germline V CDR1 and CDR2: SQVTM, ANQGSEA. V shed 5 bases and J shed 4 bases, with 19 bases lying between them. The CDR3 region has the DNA TGCAGCGTTAAATCAGGGACAAGGTCCTCAGATACGCAGTATTTT. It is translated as CSVKSGTRSSDTQYF.

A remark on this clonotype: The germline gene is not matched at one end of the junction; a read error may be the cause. The CDR3 DNA sequence: TGCGCCAGCAGTGAGTATGACTCCTACAATGAGCAGTTATTT. It specifies CASSEYDSYNEQLF. This rearrangement joins TRBV10-2 to TRBJ2-1, with D unclear. The germline V gene encodes CDR1 WSHSY and CDR2 SAAADI. The length of the CDR3 is 14 residues.

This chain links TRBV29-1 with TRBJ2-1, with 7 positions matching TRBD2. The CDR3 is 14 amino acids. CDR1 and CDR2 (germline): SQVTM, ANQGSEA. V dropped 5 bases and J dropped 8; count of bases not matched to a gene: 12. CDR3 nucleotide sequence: TGCAGCGTTTCCGACGGGGGAGGGAGCGATGAGCAGTTCTTC. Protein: CSVSDGGGSDEQFF.

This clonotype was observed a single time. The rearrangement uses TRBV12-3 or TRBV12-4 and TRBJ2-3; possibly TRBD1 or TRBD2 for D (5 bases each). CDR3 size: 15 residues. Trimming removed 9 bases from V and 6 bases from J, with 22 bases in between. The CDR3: CASGSRTGAADTQYF. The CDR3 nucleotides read TGTGCCAGTGGGTCGCGGACCGGGGCAGCCGATACGCAGTATTTT.

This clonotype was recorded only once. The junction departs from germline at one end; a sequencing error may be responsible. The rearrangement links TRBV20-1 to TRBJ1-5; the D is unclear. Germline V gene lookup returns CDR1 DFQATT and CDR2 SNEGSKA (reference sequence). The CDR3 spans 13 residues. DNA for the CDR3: TGCAGTGCCGGTGACGGTAGCGATCAGCCCCAGCATTTT. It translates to CSAGDGSDQPQHF.

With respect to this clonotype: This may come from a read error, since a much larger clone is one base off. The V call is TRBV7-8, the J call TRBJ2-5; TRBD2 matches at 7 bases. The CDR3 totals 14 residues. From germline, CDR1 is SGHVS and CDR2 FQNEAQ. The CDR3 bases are TGTGCCAGCACCCCGGGTGGGAGGGAAGAGGCCCAGTACTTC. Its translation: CASTPGGREEAQYF.

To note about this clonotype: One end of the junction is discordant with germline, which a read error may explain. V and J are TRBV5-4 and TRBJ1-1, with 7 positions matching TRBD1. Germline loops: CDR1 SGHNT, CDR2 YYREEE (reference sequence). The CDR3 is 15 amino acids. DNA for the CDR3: TGTGACAGCAGCTTGGCCGGACAGGTGGACACTGAAGCTTTCTTT. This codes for CDSSLAGQVDTEAFF.

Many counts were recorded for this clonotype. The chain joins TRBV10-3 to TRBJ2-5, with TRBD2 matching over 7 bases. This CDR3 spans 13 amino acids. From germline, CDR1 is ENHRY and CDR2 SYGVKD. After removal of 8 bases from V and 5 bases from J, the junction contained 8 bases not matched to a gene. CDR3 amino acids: CAIGGGAGETQYF. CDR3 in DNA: TGTGCCATCGGGGGGGGAGCAGGGGAGACCCAGTACTTC.

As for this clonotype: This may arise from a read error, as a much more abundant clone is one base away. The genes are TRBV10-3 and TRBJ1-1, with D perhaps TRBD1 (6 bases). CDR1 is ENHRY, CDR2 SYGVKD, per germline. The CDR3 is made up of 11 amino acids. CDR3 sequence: CSISTGHEAFF. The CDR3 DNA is TGTTCCATCAGTACAGGGCATGAAGCTTTCTTT.

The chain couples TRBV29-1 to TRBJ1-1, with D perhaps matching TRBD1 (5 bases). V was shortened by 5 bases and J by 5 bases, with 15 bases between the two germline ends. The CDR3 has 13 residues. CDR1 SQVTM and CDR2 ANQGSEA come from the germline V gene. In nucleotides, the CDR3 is TGCAGCGTTCCTTGGACAAGGAATACTGAAGCTTTCTTT. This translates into CSVPWTRNTEAFF.

CDR3 sequence reads: CASSQDPRVRPYEQYF. The CDR3 DNA follows: TGTGCCAGCAGCCAAGATCCGAGGGTGCGTCCCTACGAGCAGTACTTC. The chain recombines TRBV4-2 with TRBJ2-7; TRBD2 might be the D (5 bases). Germline V CDR1 and CDR2: LGHNA, YNFKEQ. The V end was cut by 0 bases, the J end by 2 bases, with 14 bases between. This CDR3 spans 16 amino acids.

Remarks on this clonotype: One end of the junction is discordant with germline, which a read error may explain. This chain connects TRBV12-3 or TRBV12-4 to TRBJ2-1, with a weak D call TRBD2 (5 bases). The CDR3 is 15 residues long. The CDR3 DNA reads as TGCGCCAGCAGTCCCGGGCCGGGGATGTTCGACGAGCAGTTCTTC. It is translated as CASSPGPGMFDEQFF.